Each of the 21 T cell receptor beta chains below was sequenced from the same sample in a study of T cells in localized non-small cell lung cancer. The assay was immunoSEQ multiplex PCR, and TCRdb's table has in-frame clones only and misses some. The data show 4,500 to 6,500 clones, 55% seen once. Sequencing was performed on lymph node tissue, taken before any cancer treatment. The receptor set was obtained from a male donor at least 60 years old with stage I squamous cell lung carcinoma.

V and J are TRBV9 and TRBJ2-3, with D unclear. This CDR3 has 18 amino acids. V lost 0 bases to trimming and J lost 0 bases, with 17 bases between them. Germline V gene sequence: CDR1 SGDLS, CDR2 YYNGEE. The CDR3 is CASSVDVKGLASTDTQYF. The CDR3 nucleotides are TGTGCCAGCAGCGTAGATGTTAAAGGGCTCGCTAGCACAGATACGCAGTATTTT.

This chain links TRBV7-2 with TRBJ2-3, with D hard to call. The CDR3 consists of 13 residues. V shed 5 bases and J shed 2 bases, with 8 bases lying between them. Germline CDR1 SGHTA, CDR2 FQGNSA. CDR3 sequence (DNA): TGTGCCAGCAGCGACTGGAACACAGATACGCAGTATTTT. Its protein product is CASSDWNTDTQYF. The whole variable domain, filled in from reference TRBV7-2 and TRBJ2-3, reads GAGVSQSPSNKVTEKGKDVELRCDPISGHTALYWYRQSLGQGLEFLIYFQGNSAPDKSGLPSDRFSAERTGGSVSTLTIQRTQQEDSAVYLCASSDWNTDTQYFGPGTRLTVL.

The chain links TRBV28 to TRBJ2-7, with a weak D call TRBD2 (6 bases). V shed 8 bases and J shed 3 bases, with 23 bases lying between them. Germline V CDR1 and CDR2: MDHEN, SYDVKM. This CDR3 contains 16 residues. The CDR3 DNA reads TGTGCCAGCCCACCGAAACCGGGACTCCCCCTCTACGAGCAGTACTTC. This translates into CASPPKPGLPLYEQYF.

V and J are TRBV19 and TRBJ2-1, with TRBD2 identical over 8 bases. The V gene end was trimmed by 9 bases and the J gene end by 7 bases; junction bases not matched to a gene: 14. The CDR3 loop spans 15 amino acids. CDR1 and CDR2 from the germline V gene are LNHDA and SQIVND (reference sequence). The CDR3 loop is CASAFGGELANEQFF. The DNA for the CDR3 is TGTGCCAGCGCGTTCGGGGGGGAGCTGGCAAATGAGCAGTTCTTC.

The chain is built from TRBV30 and TRBJ1-3, with TRBD1 matching over 9 bases. Germline loops: CDR1 GTSNPN, CDR2 SVGIG (reference sequence). V dropped 4 bases and J dropped 1; count of bases not matched to a gene: 17. The CDR3 contains 19 residues. CDR3 in DNA: TGTGCCTGGAAATCAACAACCGGGACAGGGCTTATATCTGGAAACACCATATATTTT. This gives the protein CAWKSTTGTGLISGNTIYF. The entire variable domain, with the rest obtained from reference TRBV30 and TRBJ1-3, is as follows: SQTIHQWPATLVQPVGSPLSLECTVEGTSNPNLYWYRQAAGRGLQLLFYSVGIGQISSEVPQNLSASRPQDRQFILSSKKLLLSDSGFYLCAWKSTTGTGLISGNTIYFGEGSWLTVV.

This chain connects TRBV19 to TRBJ2-2, with a tentative D call TRBD2 (5 bases). V was clipped by 8 bases and J by 7 bases, with 8 bases between them. Germline lookup yields CDR1 LNHDA and CDR2 SQIVND (reference sequence). The CDR3 consists of 11 residues. The CDR3 loop is CASEGGGELFF. Here the CDR3 DNA reads TGTGCCAGTGAGGGTGGCGGGGAGCTGTTTTTT. The full variable domain, in which reference TRBV19 and TRBJ2-2 provide the parts outside the CDR3, is DGGITQSPKYLFRKEGQNVTLSCEQNLNHDAMYWYRQDPGQGLRLIYYSQIVNDFQKGDIAEGYSVSREKKESFPLTVTSAQKNPTAFYLCASEGGGELFFGEGSRLTVL.

This chain uses TRBV28 with TRBJ1-5, with no clear D. Per germline, CDR1 MDHEN and CDR2 SYDVKM. The CDR3 spans 12 residues. The V end was cut by 7 bases, the J end by 7 bases, with 11 bases between. As DNA, the CDR3 is TGTGCCAGCAACCTCTATATGCAGCCCCAGCATTTT. It codes for CASNLYMQPQHF.

The chain couples TRBV9 to TRBJ2-1; 8 bases line up with TRBD1. Trimming at V came to 5 bases and at J to 11 bases, leaving 9 bases not matched to a gene. Germline-derived CDR1 and CDR2 are SGDLS and YYNGEE. CDR3 length: 13 residues. The CDR3: CASSEGTGGQQFF. The CDR3 DNA sequence: TGTGCCAGCAGTGAAGGGACAGGAGGACAGCAGTTCTTC.

V usage is TRBV18 and J usage is TRBJ2-1, with TRBD1 matching 7 bases. This CDR3 region has 13 residues. CDR1 KGHSH and CDR2 LQKENI come from the germline V gene. The trim removed 5 bases at V and 10 bases at J, leaving 8 bases unmatched. The CDR3 loop is CASSDREEGEQFF. CDR3 coding DNA: TGTGCCAGCTCAGACAGGGAAGAAGGAGAGCAGTTCTTC.

The V call is TRBV18, the J call TRBJ2-7, with D possibly matching TRBD2 (6 bases). In germline, CDR1 is KGHSH, CDR2 LQKENI. V was shortened by 6 bases and J by 2 bases, with 11 bases between the two germline ends. The CDR3 extends over 13 amino acids. CDR3 amino acids: CASSYGSPYEQYF. The CDR3 DNA follows: TGTGCCAGCTCTTACGGGAGCCCCTACGAGCAGTACTTC.

The rearrangement links TRBV19 to TRBJ2-2; 15 bases match TRBD2. J was trimmed by 3 bases and V by 5 bases; bases with no gene match: 10. Looked up from germline, CDR1 is LNHDA and CDR2 is SQIVND (reference sequence). CDR3 length: 19 amino acids. The chain's CDR3 is CASSPDPGLAGGHTGELFF. CDR3 bases: TGTGCCAGTAGTCCCGACCCGGGACTAGCGGGAGGTCACACCGGGGAGCTGTTTTTT.

V is TRBV18 and J is TRBJ1-2; D is unclear. The CDR3 length is 12 residues. Germline V gene sequence: CDR1 KGHSH, CDR2 LQKENI. Trimming removed 2 bases at V and 2 bases at J, with 3 bases between. The CDR3 nucleotides are TGTGCCAGCTCACCAGGGAACTATGGCTACACCTTC. It translates to CASSPGNYGYTF.

The rearrangement uses TRBV19 and TRBJ2-1, with 11 bases identical to TRBD1. This CDR3 comprises 14 residues. Trimming at V came to 5 bases and at J to 5 bases, leaving 2 bases not matched to a gene. Germline V gene lookup returns CDR1 LNHDA and CDR2 SQIVND (reference sequence). CDR3 region: CASSRTGGNNEQFF. As DNA, the CDR3 is TGTGCCAGTAGTCGGACAGGGGGCAACAATGAGCAGTTCTTC. Supplemented by reference TRBV19 and TRBJ2-1, the full variable domain reads DGGITQSPKYLFRKEGQNVTLSCEQNLNHDAMYWYRQDPGQGLRLIYYSQIVNDFQKGDIAEGYSVSREKKESFPLTVTSAQKNPTAFYLCASSRTGGNNEQFFGPGTRLTVL.

This clone was counted a few times. The chain is built from TRBV5-1 and TRBJ2-2; TRBD1 might be the D (6 bases). CDR1 is SGHRS, CDR2 YFSETQ, per germline. There are 15 residues in the CDR3. Trimming pared 9 bases from V and 2 bases from J, leaving 17 bases between. CDR3 residues: CATSTGTINTGELFF. The CDR3, as DNA: TGCGCCACCTCCACCGGGACAATCAACACCGGGGAGCTGTTTTTT.

V is TRBV18 and J is TRBJ2-1; 14 bases agree with TRBD2. With V trimmed by 3 bases and J by 8 bases, 3 bases remained unmatched. Germline CDR1 reads KGHSH; CDR2 reads LQKENI. The CDR3 totals 15 residues. The CDR3 sequence is CASSPGLAGDHEQFF. CDR3 nucleotides: TGTGCCAGCTCACCGGGACTAGCGGGAGACCATGAGCAGTTCTTC.

Only a few counts were recorded for this clone. This sequence joins TRBV19 and TRBJ2-1; TRBD1 aligns across 9 bases. The CDR3 spans 15 residues. After removal of 3 bases from V and 4 bases from J, the junction contained 4 bases not matched to a gene. Per germline, CDR1 LNHDA and CDR2 SQIVND (reference sequence). The CDR3 reads CASSILGQGYNEQFF. CDR3 DNA sequence: TGTGCCAGTAGTATTCTGGGACAGGGTTACAATGAGCAGTTCTTC. The whole variable domain, remainder taken from reference TRBV19 and TRBJ2-1, is DGGITQSPKYLFRKEGQNVTLSCEQNLNHDAMYWYRQDPGQGLRLIYYSQIVNDFQKGDIAEGYSVSREKKESFPLTVTSAQKNPTAFYLCASSILGQGYNEQFFGPGTRLTVL.

This sequence joins TRBV29-1 and TRBJ2-3, with D possibly matching TRBD2 (5 bases). Germline-derived CDR1 and CDR2 are SQVTM and ANQGSEA. This CDR3 is 12 amino acids long. Trimming cost V 6 bases and J 4 bases, with 11 bases left between them. The CDR3 loop is CSVLWGADTQYF. Written as DNA, the CDR3 is TGCAGCGTCCTTTGGGGAGCAGATACGCAGTATTTT.

Points on this clone: Germline and junction disagree at one end, which may indicate a read error. This chain connects TRBV28 to TRBJ1-1; D is undetermined. The CDR3 totals 14 residues. The V gene's germline CDR1 is MDHEN and CDR2 SYDVKM. The DNA of the CDR3 is TGTGTCAGCAGTTTAGTCAGCGAATCGAATGAAGCTTTCTTT. Translation: CVSSLVSESNEAFF.

The V call is TRBV7-4, the J call TRBJ2-1; TRBD2 matches 12 bases. This CDR3 region has 15 residues. Trimming at V came to 5 bases and at J to 9 bases, leaving 8 bases not matched to a gene. From germline, CDR1 is SGHVT and CDR2 SQSDAQ. The CDR3 DNA reads TGTGCCAGCAGCGTAGTGACTAGCGGGAGTAGTGAGCAGTTCTTC. Amino acid sequence: CASSVVTSGSSEQFF.

The chain couples TRBV12-5 to TRBJ2-2; D is undetermined. From germline, CDR1 is LGHNT and CDR2 FRNRAP. The V gene lost 5 bases and the J gene lost 3 bases, with 4 bases spanning the gap. The CDR3 spans 12 residues. CDR3 protein: CASGTDTGELFF. Written as DNA, the CDR3 is TGTGCTAGTGGTACCGACACCGGGGAGCTGTTTTTT.

The V call is TRBV11-3, the J call TRBJ2-1; 9 nucleotides line up with TRBD2. V lost 5 bases, J lost 5 bases, and 7 bases stayed unmatched. This CDR3 has 15 residues. Germline lookup yields CDR1 SGHNT and CDR2 YENEEA. The CDR3 DNA sequence: TGTGCCAGCAGCGTGGGACTAGCCCCGAACAATGAGCAGTTCTTC. Translation gives CASSVGLAPNNEQFF. Using reference TRBV11-3 and TRBJ2-1 for the parts outside the CDR3, the full variable domain is EAGVVQSPRYKIIEKKQPVAFWCNPISGHNTLYWYLQNLGQGPELLIRYENEEAVDDSQLPKDRFSAERLKGVDSTLKIQPAELGDSAVYLCASSVGLAPNNEQFFGPGTRLTVL.